The 24 T cell receptor beta chains presented below share a single source sample, sequenced in a study of identical twins (dated by TCRdb to about 2016). Receptors were amplified or captured by 5' RACE. Sequencing was carried out with an Illumina HiSeq 2000. The public reads were run again by TCRdb, first through fastp at Q25 and then through MiXCR, and only productive beta chains were kept. One record per CDR3 amino acid sequence lists the most common genes and DNA. The sample has hundreds of thousands of distinct CDR3 sequences on record, under 9% of them singletons. The ten largest clones take up 0.75% to 1% of the sample. Separately, the same data were catalogued under a study of yellow fever vaccine responses in identical twins.

The source material was PBMCs. Every receptor here comes from a woman younger than 30 in good health.

The chain's CDR3 is CATSRDQGSEAFF. In nucleotides, the CDR3 is TGTGCCACCAGCAGAGATCAAGGAAGTGAAGCTTTCTTT. The rearrangement joins TRBV15 to TRBJ1-1, with no clear D. V lost 0 bases to trimming and J lost 7 bases, with 9 bases between them. The CDR3 has 13 residues. In germline, CDR1 is LNHNV, CDR2 YYDKDF (reference sequence).

This clonotype appeared once. V gene TRBV28 combines with J gene TRBJ1-1; D gene ambiguous. The CDR3 extends over 15 amino acids. V was trimmed by 5 bases and J by 3 bases, leaving 16 bases between them. The germline CDR1 and CDR2 sequences are MDHEN and SYDVKM. For the CDR3, the DNA is TGTGCCAGCAGTGCCCCGACGCTCAGGTACACTGAAGCTTTCTTT. Its protein is CASSAPTLRYTEAFF.

This clonotype was picked up many times. The chain employs TRBV9 and TRBJ2-7, with TRBD2 as a possible D gene (5 bases). The CDR3 loop spans 14 amino acids. CDR1 and CDR2 (germline): SGDLS, YYNGEE. Trimming left V 0 bases short and J 3 bases short, with 10 bases between. The CDR3 nucleotides read TGTGCCAGCAGCGTAGCGCTAGCCGGCTACGAGCAGTACTTC. This gives the protein CASSVALAGYEQYF.

V and J are TRBV11-1 and TRBJ2-7, with TRBD1 as a possible D gene (7 bases). The CDR3 runs 14 residues. Trimming shortened V by 2 bases and J by 4 bases, and 12 bases separated the two germline ends. Germline CDR1 SGHAT, CDR2 FQDESV (reference sequence). CDR3: CASSLSQGGYEQYF. The CDR3 region has the DNA TGTGCCAGCAGCTTATCGCAGGGGGGATACGAGCAGTACTTC.

This clonotype turned up a few times. The chain uses TRBV6-5 and TRBJ1-5; D uncertain. V dropped 0 bases and J dropped 11 bases, with 11 bases sitting between them. Germline CDR1 and CDR2: MNHEY and SVGAGI. The CDR3 has 13 residues. The chain's CDR3 is CASSYSGFLAQHF. The DNA of the CDR3 is TGTGCCAGCAGTTACTCGGGATTTCTGGCCCAGCATTTT.

A few counts support this clonotype. V gene TRBV7-8 combines with J gene TRBJ1-1, with D possibly matching TRBD1 (6 bases). The germline V and J ends were trimmed by 3 bases and 0 bases, with 23 bases remaining between them. The CDR3 is 19 amino acids. Germline CDR1 SGHVS, CDR2 FQNEAQ. CDR3 sequence reads: CASSFDGQTKTLMNTEAFF. In DNA, the CDR3 is TGTGCCAGCAGCTTTGACGGACAGACGAAAACTTTAATGAACACTGAAGCTTTCTTT. Filled out from reference TRBV7-8 and TRBJ1-1, the complete variable domain reads GAGVSQSPRYKVAKRGQDVALRCDPISGHVSLFWYQQALGQGPEFLTYFQNEAQLDKSGLPSDRFFAERPEGSVSTLKIQRTQQEDSAVYLCASSFDGQTKTLMNTEAFFGQGTRLTVV.

The V gene is TRBV27, the J gene TRBJ2-7; a possible D gene is TRBD2 (5 bases). Trimming cost V 5 bases and J 2 bases, with 10 bases left between them. Per germline, CDR1 MNHEY and CDR2 SMNVEV (reference sequence). This CDR3 comprises 13 residues. The CDR3 reads CASSRGAPYEQYF. CDR3 DNA sequence: TGTGCCAGCAGTCGGGGTGCCCCCTACGAGCAGTACTTC.

This clonotype was counted between two and nine times. The genes are TRBV7-9 and TRBJ1-1; a weak D match, TRBD1 (5 bases). V was trimmed by 2 bases and J by 6 bases, leaving 16 bases between them. This CDR3 comprises 15 residues. Germline assignment: CDR1 SEHNR and CDR2 FQNEAQ (reference sequence). The CDR3 region is CASSLIDQGWPEAFF. CDR3 nucleotide sequence: TGTGCCAGCAGCTTAATCGATCAGGGATGGCCTGAAGCTTTCTTT.

This clonotype was detected a few times. The gene calls are TRBV10-3 and TRBJ2-1; 7 nucleotides line up with TRBD2. This CDR3 region has 13 residues. J gave up 6 bases and V 9 bases, and 8 bases lay outside the gene matches. Germline V lookup: CDR1 ENHRY, CDR2 SYGVKD. CDR3 in DNA: TGTGCCATAAGAGAGCGGGGACTCAATGAGCAGTTCTTC. Its protein product is CAIRERGLNEQFF.

Here the CDR3 DNA reads TGTGCCAGCAGTTTAAAGAATTCACCCCTCCACTTT. Amino acid sequence: CASSLKNSPLHF. The chain has TRBV28 and TRBJ1-6; D not certain. V was pared by 2 bases and J by 7 bases, with 3 bases between. The CDR3 loop spans 12 amino acids. CDR1 MDHEN and CDR2 SYDVKM come from the germline V gene.

This clonotype was picked up many times. CDR3 in DNA: TGCGCCAGCAGCCAAGTTAGCGGGGACATTCAAGAGACCCAGTACTTC. Its protein is CASSQVSGDIQETQYF. The V and J genes are TRBV4-3 and TRBJ2-5; 8 bases match TRBD2. From germline, CDR1 is LGHNA and CDR2 YSLEER. Germline trimming cut 1 base from V and 2 bases from J; bases unmatched to any gene: 6. This CDR3 contains 16 residues.

This clonotype was counted between two and nine times. The gene calls are TRBV6-5 and TRBJ2-7; the D is unclear. Trimming cost V 3 bases and J 4 bases, with 22 bases left between them. The CDR3 is 17 residues long. The germline CDR1 and CDR2 sequences are MNHEY and SVGAGI. CDR3 in amino acids: CASSYMGRAQIGYEQYF. In DNA, the CDR3 is TGTGCCAGCAGTTATATGGGTCGGGCCCAAATTGGGTACGAGCAGTACTTC.

The J gene is TRBJ1-1, the V gene TRBV30; D call uncertain. CDR1 is GTSNPN, CDR2 SVGIG, per germline (reference sequence). This CDR3 comprises 11 residues. V lost 5 bases and J 6 bases, leaving 10 bases between the germline ends. CDR3 bases: TGTGCCTGGGACCTACTTGCTGAAGCTTTCTTT. Protein sequence: CAWDLLAEAFF.

This clonotype was detected a few times. V usage is TRBV20-1 and J usage is TRBJ2-7; 7 nucleotides line up with TRBD2. The trim removed 0 bases at V and 4 bases at J, leaving 6 bases unmatched. The CDR3 has 14 amino acids. Germline CDR1 DFQATT, CDR2 SNEGSKA (reference sequence). The CDR3 DNA reads as TGCAGTGCTAGAGAGAGCGGGAAATCATACGAGCAGTACTTC. This encodes CSARESGKSYEQYF.

The V call is TRBV27, the J call TRBJ2-5, with a weak D call TRBD1 (5 bases). The CDR3 consists of 17 residues. V shed 2 bases and J shed 3 bases, with 19 bases lying between them. Germline assignment: CDR1 MNHEY and CDR2 SMNVEV (reference sequence). CDR3 sequence reads: CASSLLGSGRREETQYF. CDR3 coding DNA: TGTGCCAGCAGTTTACTAGGGTCAGGGCGACGGGAAGAGACCCAGTACTTC.

In its sample, this clonotype was seen a few times. The genes are TRBV7-2 and TRBJ2-7; D unresolved. The CDR3 runs 15 residues. Trimming removed 4 bases from V and 0 bases from J, with 13 bases in between. Germline CDR1 reads SGHTA; CDR2 reads FQGNSA. The CDR3 region has the DNA TGTGCCAGCAGCTCAGTAACTTTAAGCTCCTACGAGCAGTACTTC. This gives the protein CASSSVTLSSYEQYF.

This chain joins TRBV5-1 and TRBJ2-7; maybe TRBD2 (5 bases). The germline gives CDR1 SGHRS, CDR2 YFSETQ. V was clipped by 3 bases and J by 3 bases, with 10 bases between them. The CDR3 contains 13 residues. The chain's CDR3 is CASSWAGDYEQYF. CDR3 DNA: TGCGCCAGCAGCTGGGCCGGGGACTACGAGCAGTACTTC.

The table lists this clonotype with many counts. The chain recombines TRBV10-2 with TRBJ1-2, with 7 bases matching TRBD1. CDR3 size: 13 residues. V was clipped by 5 bases and J by 8 bases; unmatched bases: 8. Germline V CDR1 and CDR2: WSHSY, SAAADI. CDR3 DNA sequence: TGCGCCAGCAGTACATTAACAGGGGACGGCTACACCTTC. Amino acids: CASSTLTGDGYTF.

The table lists this clonotype with many counts. The V call is TRBV20-1, the J call TRBJ2-7; possible D gene TRBD2, 6 bases. The CDR3 covers 14 residues. V dropped 6 bases and J dropped 0 bases, with 15 bases sitting between them. Per the germline V gene, CDR1 is DFQATT and CDR2 is SNEGSKA (reference sequence). The DNA for the CDR3 is TGCAGTGCCCCGGGCGGCGGGGACTCCTACGAGCAGTACTTC. It encodes CSAPGGGDSYEQYF.

This clonotype was observed at least ten times. The chain is built from TRBV29-1 and TRBJ1-1; D not resolved. Trimming took off 4 bases at V and 6 bases at J, with 6 bases between the two ends. The germline CDR1 and CDR2 sequences are SQVTM and ANQGSEA. There are 10 residues in the CDR3. CDR3 region: CSVALAEAFF. CDR3 nucleotides: TGCAGCGTTGCACTCGCTGAAGCTTTCTTT.

This clonotype has ten or more counts. The CDR3 loop reads CASSLLSLPAVPQHF. The CDR3 bases are TGTGCCAGCAGTTTATTGTCCCTTCCGGCGGTCCCCCAGCATTTT. This chain links TRBV12-3 or TRBV12-4 with TRBJ1-5; D is uncertain. Trimming left V 2 bases short and J 10 bases short, with 18 bases between. CDR3 size: 15 residues.

The V gene is TRBV29-1, the J gene TRBJ2-3, with D hard to call. Germline V gene lookup returns CDR1 SQVTM and CDR2 ANQGSEA. Trimming cost V 3 bases and J 6 bases, with 4 bases left between them. The CDR3 has 10 amino acids. CDR3 protein: CSVDQDTQYF. Written as DNA, the CDR3 is TGCAGCGTTGATCAGGATACGCAGTATTTT.

The table lists this clonotype with a few counts. The rearrangement joins TRBV14 to TRBJ2-7; 7 bases are shared with TRBD2. Losses at the gene ends were 0 bases for V and 9 bases for J; bases not matched to a gene: 8. The CDR3 totals 14 residues. Germline lookup yields CDR1 SGHDN and CDR2 FVKESK. DNA for the CDR3: TGTGCCAGCAGCCAAGATCGTGGGAGGGCTCCGCAGTACTTC. Translated: CASSQDRGRAPQYF.

This clonotype was counted ten times or more. This sequence joins TRBV7-9 and TRBJ2-7; TRBD1 is a possible D gene (5 bases). The V gene's germline CDR1 is SEHNR and CDR2 FQNEAQ (reference sequence). Trimming left V 3 bases short and J 1 base short, with 10 bases between. This CDR3 has 14 amino acids. DNA for the CDR3: TGTGCCAGCAGCTTCCTGGGGCAGTCCTACGAGCAGTACTTC. It codes for CASSFLGQSYEQYF.